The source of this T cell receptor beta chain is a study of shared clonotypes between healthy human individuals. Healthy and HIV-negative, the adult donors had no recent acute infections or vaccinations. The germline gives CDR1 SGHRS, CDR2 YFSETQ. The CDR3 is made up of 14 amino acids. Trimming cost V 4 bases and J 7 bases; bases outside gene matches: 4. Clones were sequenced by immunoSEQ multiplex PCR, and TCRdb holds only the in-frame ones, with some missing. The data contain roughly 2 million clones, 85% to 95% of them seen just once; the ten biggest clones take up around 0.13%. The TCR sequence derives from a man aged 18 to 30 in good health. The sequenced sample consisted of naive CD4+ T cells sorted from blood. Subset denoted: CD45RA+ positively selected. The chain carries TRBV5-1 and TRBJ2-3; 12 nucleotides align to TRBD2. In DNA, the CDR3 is TGCGCCAGCAGCGAAACTAGCGGGGGGCATACGCAGTATTTT. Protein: CASSETSGGHTQYF.